The entry that follows covers one TCR beta chain sequence. The antigen is unknown. This specimen comes from a study of naive and memory T cell subsets. General study points: Naive repertoires, especially CD8, held a few larger clonotypes, possibly memory cells re-expressing CD45RA. Over 85% of naive TCR sequences appeared only once, unlike memory subsets. Findings for naive and memory subsets could not be checked against ground truth.

CD4+ T cell IFNgamma after overnight CMV lysate exposure gave donor CMV status. The beta constant-region primer was an equimolar mix of two oligonucleotides covering TRBC1 and TRBC2. Four rounds of PCR amplified the ligated cDNA using nested alpha and beta constant-region primers plus SP2. The cDNA 3' end received a ligated single-stranded oligonucleotide carrying the SP2 primer and a 12-nucleotide UMI. TCRdb re-called the UMI-ligation and nested PCR reads through MiXCR, storing one row per CDR3 protein. The table has 140,000 to 150,000 distinct CDR3 sequences, over 20% seen once; the top ten hold roughly 0.1%. Germline CDR1 KGHSH, CDR2 LQKENI. V shed 4 bases and J 7 bases; nucleotides not matched to a gene: 6. The CDR3 length is 14 residues.

The sample comprised naive CD4+ T cells from blood. This chain joins TRBV18 and TRBJ2-2, with TRBD1 matching 7 bases. The clonotype originates from a human donor in good health. The DNA for the CDR3 is TGTGCCAGCTCACTGAGACAGGGCATCGGGGAGCTGTTTTTT. It is translated as CASSLRQGIGELFF.